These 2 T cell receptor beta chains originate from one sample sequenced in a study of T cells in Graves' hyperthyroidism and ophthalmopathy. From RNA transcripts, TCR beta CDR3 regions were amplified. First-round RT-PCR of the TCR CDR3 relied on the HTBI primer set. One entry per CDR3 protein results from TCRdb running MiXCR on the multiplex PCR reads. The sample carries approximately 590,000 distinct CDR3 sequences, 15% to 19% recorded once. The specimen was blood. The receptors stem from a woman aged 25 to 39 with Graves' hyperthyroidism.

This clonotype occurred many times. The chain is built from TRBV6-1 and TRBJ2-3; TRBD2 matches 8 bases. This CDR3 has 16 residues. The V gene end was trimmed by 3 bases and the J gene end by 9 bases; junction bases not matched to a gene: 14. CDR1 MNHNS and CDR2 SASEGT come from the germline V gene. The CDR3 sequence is CASSDSGSRAGETQYF. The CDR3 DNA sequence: TGTGCCAGCAGTGACAGCGGGAGTAGGGCCGGGGAGACGCAGTATTTT.

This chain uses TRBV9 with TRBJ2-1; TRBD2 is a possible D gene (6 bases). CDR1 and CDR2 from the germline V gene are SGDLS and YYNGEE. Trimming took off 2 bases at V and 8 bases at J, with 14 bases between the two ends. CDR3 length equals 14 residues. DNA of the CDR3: TGTGCCAGCAGCGTTCAGAAGGAGGGCTATGAGCAGTTCTTC. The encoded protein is CASSVQKEGYEQFF.